Presented here are 21 T cell receptor beta chains from one specimen sequenced in a study of cytomegalovirus exposure and HLA in healthy donors. PCR employed 60 Vbeta and 13 Jbeta primers. Repertoires were generated with immunoSEQ multiplex PCR, while TCRdb's copy carries only in-frame clones and drops some. The repertoire holds 110,000 or so clones, with under 85% as singletons. The specimen sequenced was PBMCs. These receptors all come from a man aged 40-50 years in good health and CMV-seropositive.

The V call is TRBV30, the J call TRBJ2-7; 11 bases match TRBD1. V dropped 1 base and J dropped 5; count of bases not matched to a gene: 4. The CDR3 has 14 residues. Per the germline V gene, CDR1 is GTSNPN and CDR2 is SVGIG (reference sequence). CDR3 protein: CAWSGGQGADEQYF. The CDR3 DNA sequence: TGTGCCTGGAGTGGCGGACAGGGGGCGGACGAGCAGTACTTC. The whole variable domain, filled in from reference TRBV30 and TRBJ2-7, reads SQTIHQWPATLVQPVGSPLSLECTVEGTSNPNLYWYRQAAGRGLQLLFYSVGIGQISSEVPQNLSASRPQDRQFILSSKKLLLSDSGFYLCAWSGGQGADEQYFGPGTRLTVT.

J is TRBJ2-7 and V is TRBV19, with D possibly matching TRBD1 (5 bases). V dropped 1 base and J dropped 1 base, with 5 bases sitting between them. Germline V gene data show CDR1 as LNHDA and CDR2 as SQIVND (reference sequence). The CDR3 consists of 13 residues. The CDR3 DNA follows: TGTGCCAGTAGTATAGGGACATCCTACGAGCAGTACTTC. Its translation: CASSIGTSYEQYF.

This clone was detected a few times. The germline gene is not matched at one end of the junction; a read error may be the cause. The V gene is TRBV5-3, the J gene TRBJ2-7; no definite D call. TRBV5-3 belongs to the ORF category, with a function that is uncertain. The CDR3 runs 13 residues. CDR3 sequence reads: CASSSRPTYEQYF. CDR3 DNA sequence: TGTGCCAGCAGCTCGAGGCCTACCTACGAGCAGTACTTC.

The chain is built from TRBV6-1 and TRBJ1-2; the D is unclear. Germline V gives CDR1 MNHNS, CDR2 SASEGT. The CDR3 is 17 amino acids. The V end was cut by 3 bases, the J end by 4 bases, with 21 bases between. The CDR3 reads CASSELPGPRGGYGYTF. The CDR3 DNA reads TGTGCCAGCAGTGAGCTACCTGGGCCTCGGGGAGGCTATGGCTACACCTTC.

The V call is TRBV2, the J call TRBJ2-7; tentatively, D is TRBD1 (5 bases). CDR3 length equals 14 residues. Per the germline V gene, CDR1 is SNHLY and CDR2 is FYNNEI. CDR3 region: CASRFGQGRYEQYF. For the CDR3, the DNA is TGTGCAAGCCGGTTTGGGCAGGGTAGGTACGAGCAGTACTTC.

The rearrangement uses TRBV5-1 and TRBJ2-1, with TRBD1 matching 9 bases. CDR3 length equals 16 residues. The germline V gene encodes CDR1 SGHRS and CDR2 YFSETQ. V dropped 0 bases and J dropped 5; count of bases not matched to a gene: 6. This chain's CDR3 is CASSLDGDRANNEQFF. The CDR3, as DNA: TGCGCCAGCAGCTTGGATGGGGACAGGGCGAACAATGAGCAGTTCTTC.

Only one count was recorded for this clone. CDR3 residues: CASRPGTSGSGELFF. The CDR3 DNA sequence: TGTGCCAGTAGGCCCGGGACTAGCGGATCCGGGGAGCTGTTTTTT. J is TRBJ2-2 and V is TRBV19, with 11 bases fitting TRBD2. J lost 6 bases, V lost 6 bases, and 6 bases had no gene match. This CDR3 comprises 15 residues. Germline V gene sequence: CDR1 LNHDA, CDR2 SQIVND (reference sequence).

The V gene is TRBV28, the J gene TRBJ1-4; possible D gene TRBD1, 5 bases. V was pared by 6 bases and J by 0 bases, with 17 bases between. The CDR3 length is 17 residues. Looked up from germline, CDR1 is MDHEN and CDR2 is SYDVKM. The CDR3 is CASREPAGRSTNEKLFF. In DNA, the CDR3 is TGTGCCAGCAGGGAACCGGCAGGGAGGTCAACTAATGAAAAACTGTTTTTT.

This chain links TRBV10-3 with TRBJ1-5, with 7 bases aligning to TRBD1. The CDR3 loop spans 15 amino acids. The V gene's germline CDR1 is ENHRY and CDR2 SYGVKD. Unmatched junction bases numbered 4, after V lost 5 bases and J lost 0 bases. CDR3 amino acids: CAISRNRGSNQPQHF. The CDR3 nucleotides are TGTGCCATCAGTAGAAACAGGGGTAGCAATCAGCCCCAGCATTTT.

This clone appeared once. V gene TRBV7-2 combines with J gene TRBJ1-2; D gene unclear. Trimming shortened V by 11 bases and J by 2 bases, and 9 bases separated the two germline ends. The germline gives CDR1 SGHTA, CDR2 FQGNSA. This CDR3 spans 11 amino acids. CDR3 sequence reads: CAGVLNYGYTF. CDR3 coding DNA: TGTGCCGGAGTTCTCAACTATGGCTACACCTTC.

The sample holds one count of this clone. V usage is TRBV7-2 and J usage is TRBJ2-5; TRBD1 might be the D (6 bases). Trimming left V 1 base short and J 2 bases short, with 8 bases between. CDR1 and CDR2 from the germline V gene are SGHTA and FQGNSA. The CDR3 loop spans 14 amino acids. Here the CDR3 reads CASSLGRGQETQYF. The CDR3 nucleotides are TGTGCCAGCAGCTTAGGCAGGGGACAAGAGACCCAGTACTTC.

The chain joins TRBV7-6 to TRBJ2-3; D might be TRBD2 (6 bases). V was cut by 5 bases and J by 3 bases, with 9 bases left in between. The CDR3 sequence is 13 residues long. CDR1 is SGHVS and CDR2 is FNYEAQ in the germline V gene. CDR3 residues: CASSHGRTDTQYF. The CDR3 DNA sequence: TGTGCCAGCAGCCATGGGAGGACAGATACGCAGTATTTT.

The genes are TRBV4-3 and TRBJ1-2; D uncertain. Trimming removed 0 bases from V and 2 bases from J, with 10 bases in between. This CDR3 is built from 15 residues. Germline V lookup: CDR1 LGHNA, CDR2 YSLEER. The CDR3 sequence: CASSQDAVQNYGYTF. In DNA, the CDR3 is TGCGCCAGCAGCCAAGATGCTGTACAGAACTATGGCTACACCTTC.

On this clone itself: The junction and the germline gene differ at one end; a read error may be behind it. The CDR3 loop is CSSSISGEQFF. DNA for the CDR3: TGTTCCAGCAGCATCTCCGGGGAGCAGTTCTTC. The chain uses TRBV7-9 and TRBJ2-1; D is unclear. CDR1 and CDR2 from the germline V gene are SEHNR and FQNEAQ (reference sequence). The CDR3 sequence is 11 residues long.

V gene TRBV9 combines with J gene TRBJ1-1, with D possibly TRBD1 on 5 matching bases. V was pared by 5 bases and J by 3 bases, with 17 bases between. Germline values: CDR1 SGDLS, CDR2 YYNGEE. The CDR3 covers 15 residues. The CDR3 region has the DNA TGTGCCAGCAGGCCAATAAGTGGGGGGTACACTGAAGCTTTCTTT. Protein sequence: CASRPISGGYTEAFF.

The V call is TRBV5-1, the J call TRBJ1-2; TRBD1 aligns across 8 bases. CDR3 length: 19 residues. The germline V gene has CDR1 SGHRS and CDR2 YFSETQ. Trimming took 1 base from V and 8 from J; bases not matched to a gene: 22. As DNA, the CDR3 is TGCGCCAGCAGCTTGAGGACAGGGTCGAGGGCAAACCCGAGTAGGGGCTACACCTTC. It encodes CASSLRTGSRANPSRGYTF.

This chain connects TRBV29-1 to TRBJ2-5, with TRBD1 matching over 9 bases. The CDR3 sequence is 11 residues long. V gave up 6 bases and J gave up 11 bases; unmatched junction bases: 7. Germline values: CDR1 SQVTM, CDR2 ANQGSEA. The CDR3 is CSVRQGGEQYF. In nucleotides, the CDR3 is TGCAGCGTGCGACAGGGGGGGGAGCAGTACTTC.

This sequence joins TRBV7-8 and TRBJ2-3; 9 bases match TRBD1. This CDR3 comprises 18 residues. Unmatched junction bases numbered 12, after V lost 5 bases and J lost 0 bases. The germline CDR1 and CDR2 sequences are SGHVS and FQNEAQ. CDR3 sequence (DNA): TGTGCCAGCAGCCCCTGGGCTTGGACAGGGGTTAGCACAGATACGCAGTATTTT. Its translation is CASSPWAWTGVSTDTQYF.

This clone was detected only once. This chain joins TRBV30 and TRBJ2-5; 9 bases agree with TRBD1. The trim removed 2 bases at V and 5 bases at J, leaving 6 bases unmatched. Germline CDR1 and CDR2: GTSNPN and SVGIG (reference sequence). The CDR3 is 14 residues long. The CDR3 DNA reads as TGTGCCTGGAGTCTGGACAGGGGATCGGAGACCCAGTACTTC. This encodes CAWSLDRGSETQYF.

The chain employs TRBV4-3 and TRBJ2-3, with TRBD2 identical over 10 bases. The CDR3 covers 20 residues. V shed 4 bases, J shed 3 bases, and the junction held 19 bases outside the gene matches. Germline CDR1 reads LGHNA; CDR2 reads YSLEER. The CDR3 protein is CASSLLPPSGGAPETDTQYF. The CDR3, as DNA: TGCGCCAGCAGCCTCCTACCCCCGAGCGGGGGGGCCCCGGAGACAGATACGCAGTATTTT.

The chain joins TRBV11-1 to TRBJ2-1, with D unclear. V was shortened by 1 base and J by 5 bases, with 6 bases between the two germline ends. Germline V gives CDR1 SGHAT, CDR2 FQDESV (reference sequence). CDR3 length: 13 amino acids. CDR3 sequence (DNA): TGTGCCAGCAGCTTAGGCCCTAACAATGAGCAGTTCTTC. This translates into CASSLGPNNEQFF.